The 2 T cell receptor beta chains in this list originate from one sample, sequenced in a study of CD8 T cells in ankylosing spondylitis. TCRdb reprocessed the 5' RACE reads via MiXCR and lists one record per CDR3 protein. The data show fewer than 250,000 distinct CDR3 sequences, roughly 32% seen once. Sequencing used blood, either unsorted or a sorted T cell fraction (not recorded which). The receptors were gathered from a male donor with ankylosing spondylitis or in good health (not recorded which).

The chain employs TRBV20-1 and TRBJ1-1; possible D gene TRBD1, 6 bases. The germline CDR1 and CDR2 sequences are DFQATT and SNEGSKA (reference sequence). CDR3 size: 15 residues. Trimming took 1 base from V and 3 from J, leaving 15 bases between them. The CDR3 DNA is TGCAGTGCTAGAGTGTGGGGGGGCCAGCACACTGAAGCTTTCTTT. It encodes CSARVWGGQHTEAFF.

The chain links TRBV9 to TRBJ2-1; 8 nucleotides agree with TRBD1. CDR1 and CDR2 from the germline V gene are SGDLS and YYNGEE. J lost 3 bases, V lost 3 bases, and 5 bases had no gene match. CDR3 length equals 15 residues. The chain's CDR3 is CASSEGGQVYNEQFF. The CDR3 DNA is TGTGCCAGCAGCGAGGGGGGACAGGTCTACAATGAGCAGTTCTTC.